This T cell receptor (beta chain) was identified in a study of T-cell reconstitution after alpha-beta-depleted transplantation in children. Broader study findings: Where some patients showed high TCRbeta diversity at day 60, it came from recipient T cells and thymic progenitors that had survived. Expanded graft clones, several hundred of them, were reportedly the source of alpha-beta T cells about two months after transplant. Fresh T-cell production supplied most of the T-cell counts and diversity seen one year after transplant.

This clonotype showed up just a few times. The target antigen is unknown. For TCRbeta, the library was prepared with unique molecular identifiers. TCRdb reanalysed the PCR reads using MiXCR and keeps one entry per CDR3 protein. The top ten clones hold 5.5% to 7% of a sample with 100,000 or so distinct CDR3 sequences, 4.5% to 7.5% of them seen once. The CDR3 runs 15 residues. Germline CDR1 reads DFQATT; CDR2 reads SNEGSKA (reference sequence). J was trimmed by 4 bases and V by 3 bases; bases with no gene match: 7. The chain combines TRBV20-1 with TRBJ2-1, with 9 bases fitting TRBD2. This TCR derives from a female patient between 2 and 10 years old who had a stem cell transplant for Fanconi anemia, so the T cells may come from the graft donor. The specimen comprised PBMCs, mostly from graft donor cells, sampled 60 days after TCRalphabeta/CD19-depleted stem cell transplant. CDR3 loop: CSASRRGGVYNEQFF. DNA of the CDR3: TGCAGTGCTAGTAGGCGGGGGGGGGTATACAATGAGCAGTTCTTC.